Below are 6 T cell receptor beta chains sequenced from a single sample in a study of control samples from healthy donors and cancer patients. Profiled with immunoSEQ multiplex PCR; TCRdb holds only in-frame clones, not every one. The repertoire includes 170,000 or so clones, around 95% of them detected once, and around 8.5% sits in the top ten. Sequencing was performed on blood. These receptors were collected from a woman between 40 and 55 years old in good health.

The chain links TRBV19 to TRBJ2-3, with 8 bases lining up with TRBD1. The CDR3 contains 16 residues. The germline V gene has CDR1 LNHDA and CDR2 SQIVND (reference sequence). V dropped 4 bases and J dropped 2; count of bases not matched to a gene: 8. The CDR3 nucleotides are TGTGCCAGTAGTAGGGGGGACAGGCCATCCACAGATACGCAGTATTTT. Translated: CASSRGDRPSTDTQYF.

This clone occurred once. The CDR3 loop reads CARFRDRGIYEQYF. CDR3 DNA sequence: TGTGCCAGGTTTAGGGACAGGGGGATCTACGAGCAGTACTTC. V usage is TRBV27 and J usage is TRBJ2-7; 11 bases match TRBD1. Germline trimming cut 9 bases from V and 3 bases from J; bases unmatched to any gene: 7. CDR1 and CDR2 (germline): MNHEY, SMNVEV (reference sequence). This CDR3 spans 14 amino acids.

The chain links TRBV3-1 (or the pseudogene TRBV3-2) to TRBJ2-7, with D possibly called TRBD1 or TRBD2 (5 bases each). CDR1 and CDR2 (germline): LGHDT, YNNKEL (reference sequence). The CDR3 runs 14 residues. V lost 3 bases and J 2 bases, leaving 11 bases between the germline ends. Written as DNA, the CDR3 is TGTGCCAGCAGCCAGGGACGGATCCCCTACGAGCAGTACTTC. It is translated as CASSQGRIPYEQYF.

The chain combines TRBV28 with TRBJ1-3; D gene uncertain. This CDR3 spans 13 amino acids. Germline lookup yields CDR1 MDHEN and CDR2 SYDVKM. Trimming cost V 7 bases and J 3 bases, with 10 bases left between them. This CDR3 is CASMRFSGNTIYF. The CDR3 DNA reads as TGTGCCAGCATGCGGTTTAGTGGAAACACCATATATTTT.

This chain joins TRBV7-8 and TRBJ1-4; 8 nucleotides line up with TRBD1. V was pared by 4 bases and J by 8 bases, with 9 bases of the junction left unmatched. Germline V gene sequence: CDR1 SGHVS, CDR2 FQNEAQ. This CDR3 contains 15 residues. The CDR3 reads CASSSDRAEKEKLFF. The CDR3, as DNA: TGTGCCAGCAGCTCGGACAGGGCGGAGAAAGAAAAACTGTTTTTT.

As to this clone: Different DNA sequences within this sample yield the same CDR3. CDR3 protein: CASSEIGGSNEKLFF. CDR3 nucleotides: TGCGCCAGCAGTGAGATAGGGGGGTCCAATGAAAAACTGTTTTTT. This sequence joins TRBV10-2 and TRBJ1-4; possibly TRBD1 for D (6 bases). In germline, CDR1 is WSHSY, CDR2 SAAADI. The CDR3 runs 15 residues. Trimming cost V 2 bases and J 5 bases, with 12 bases left between them.